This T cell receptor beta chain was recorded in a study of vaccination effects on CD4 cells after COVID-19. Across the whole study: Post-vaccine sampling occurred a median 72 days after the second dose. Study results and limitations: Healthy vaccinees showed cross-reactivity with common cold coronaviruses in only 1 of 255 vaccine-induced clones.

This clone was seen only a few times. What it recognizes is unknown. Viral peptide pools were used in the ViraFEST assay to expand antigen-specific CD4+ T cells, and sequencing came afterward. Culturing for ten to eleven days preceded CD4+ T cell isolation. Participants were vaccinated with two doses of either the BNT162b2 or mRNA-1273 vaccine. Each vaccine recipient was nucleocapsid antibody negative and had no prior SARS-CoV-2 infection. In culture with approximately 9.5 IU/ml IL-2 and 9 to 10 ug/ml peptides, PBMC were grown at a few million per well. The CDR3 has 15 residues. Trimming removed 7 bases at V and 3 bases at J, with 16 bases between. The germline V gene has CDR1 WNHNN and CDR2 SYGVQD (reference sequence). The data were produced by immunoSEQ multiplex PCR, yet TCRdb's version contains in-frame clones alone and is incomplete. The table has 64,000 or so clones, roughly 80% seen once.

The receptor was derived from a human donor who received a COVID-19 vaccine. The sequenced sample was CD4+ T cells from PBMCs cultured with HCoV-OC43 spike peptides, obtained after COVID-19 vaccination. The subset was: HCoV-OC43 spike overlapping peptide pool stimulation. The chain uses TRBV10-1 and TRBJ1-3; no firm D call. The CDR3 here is CASTVPVECGNTIYF. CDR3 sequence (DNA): TGCGCCAGCACAGTCCCGGTTGAGTGTGGAAACACCATATATTTT.